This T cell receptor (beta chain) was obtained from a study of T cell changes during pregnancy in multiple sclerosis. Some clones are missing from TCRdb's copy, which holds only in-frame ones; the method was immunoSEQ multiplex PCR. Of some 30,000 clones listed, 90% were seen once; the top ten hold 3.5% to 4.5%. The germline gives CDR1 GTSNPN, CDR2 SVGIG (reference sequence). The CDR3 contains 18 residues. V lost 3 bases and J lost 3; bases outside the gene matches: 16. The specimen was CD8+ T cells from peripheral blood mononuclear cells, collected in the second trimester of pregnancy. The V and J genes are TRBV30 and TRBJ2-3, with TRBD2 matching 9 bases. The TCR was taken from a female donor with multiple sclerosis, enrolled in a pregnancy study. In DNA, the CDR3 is TGTGCCTGGAGGGAACCGGGGCTAGCGGGATACAGTACAGATACGCAGTATTTT. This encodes CAWREPGLAGYSTDTQYF.